This section outlines one T cell receptor (beta chain) sequence together with its context. This specimen comes from a study of cytomegalovirus exposure and HLA in healthy donors. The PCR had 60 Vbeta and 13 Jbeta primers. Only in-frame clones appear in the TCRdb table, and some are missing; sequencing was by immunoSEQ multiplex PCR. Of around 180,000 clones listed, around 85% were seen once; the top ten hold more than 1.5%. V was trimmed by 3 bases and J by 0 bases, leaving 8 bases between them. CDR1 is SGHVS, CDR2 FQNEAQ, per germline. CDR3 length equals 14 residues. The chain carries TRBV7-8 and TRBJ1-1; no clear D. The sequence came from a man between 18 and 29 years old in good health and CMV-seronegative. Sequenced sample: PBMCs. In DNA, the CDR3 is TGTGCCAGCAGCTTGCGCACGCTGAACACTGAAGCTTTCTTT. This translates into CASSLRTLNTEAFF.